The clone carrying this T cell receptor beta chain appeared a single time. This sample is drawn from a study of cytomegalovirus exposure and HLA in healthy donors. Amplification used 60 Vbeta primers and 13 Jbeta primers. Here immunoSEQ multiplex PCR was the method, and the copy in TCRdb shows in-frame clones only, minus some. The sample lists 50,000 to 75,000 clones; roughly 77% were seen once. The CDR3 runs to 16 residues. The germline gives CDR1 SNHLY, CDR2 FYNNEI. J was trimmed by 0 bases and V by 8 bases; bases with no gene match: 6. The specimen sequenced was PBMCs. This TCR derives from a young man in good health and CMV-seropositive. The chain has TRBV2 and TRBJ1-4; 10 bases are a match to TRBD1. This CDR3 reads CASCRDRGATNEKLFF. CDR3 sequence (DNA): TGTGCCAGCTGCCGGGACAGGGGTGCAACTAATGAAAAACTGTTTTTT.